A selection of T cell receptor beta chains follows, all from one sample in a study of T cells in Graves' hyperthyroidism and ophthalmopathy. MiXCR, applied by TCRdb to the multiplex PCR reads, yields one record per CDR3 protein. The repertoire holds a few hundred thousand distinct CDR3 sequences, with around 15% as singletons. The sample taken for sequencing was blood. The origin of the receptors is a woman between 35 and 50 years old with Graves' ophthalmopathy. Each CDR3 is given with its conserved first and last residue. Each record gives: V gene, J gene, clone size, D gene, CDR3 protein, CDR3 DNA. A D gene is named only where the DNA matches it firmly. Clone sizes are given selectively: once, few, many, or a class where the clone is expanded.

TRBV16	TRBJ2-5	many	NA	CASARQEQETQYF	TGTGCCAGCGCTCGACAGGAGCAAGAGACCCAGTACTTC
TRBV2	TRBJ2-1	many	NA	CASSGTSGEQFF	TGTGCCAGCAGTGGGACCAGTGGTGAGCAGTTCTTC
TRBV5-1	TRBJ1-1	many	TRBD1	CASSLQDRGNTEAFF	TGCGCCAGCAGCCTACAGGACAGGGGGAACACTGAAGCTTTCTTT
TRBV5-1	TRBJ1-2	NA	NA	CASSLSTINYGYTF	TGCGCCAGCAGCTTGTCGACAATTAACTATGGCTACACCTTC
TRBV2	TRBJ1-3	few	TRBD1	CASRDPNDRDGNTIYF	TGTGCCAGCAGGGATCCGAACGACAGGGACGGAAACACCATATATTTT
TRBV7-3	TRBJ2-5	NA	TRBD1	CASSLNRGSETQYF	TGTGCCAGCAGCTTAAACAGGGGGAGCGAGACCCAGTACTTC
TRBV28	TRBJ2-7	NA	TRBD2	CASSFPSGTGEQYF	TGTGCCAGCAGTTTCCCTAGCGGGACTGGTGAGCAGTACTTC
TRBV12-3/TRBV12-4	TRBJ2-2	NA	TRBD2	CASPRTSGSGGELFF	TGTGCCAGCCCCCGGACTAGCGGGAGCGGCGGGGAGCTGTTTTTT
TRBV27	TRBJ2-3	few	TRBD2	CASMEIVAGVDTQYF	TGTGCCAGCATGGAGATCGTAGCGGGGGTAGATACGCAGTATTTT
TRBV9	TRBJ2-2	NA	NA	CASSVEGSKNSRQANTGELFF	TGTGCCAGCAGCGTAGAAGGGAGTAAGAACTCACGACAAGCGAACACCGGGGAGCTGTTTTTT
TRBV30	TRBJ1-6	many	TRBD1	CAFTGTGDSPLHF	TGTGCCTTCACCGGGACAGGGGATTCACCCCTCCACTTT
TRBV7-9	TRBJ2-4	few	NA	CASSLQGTLGKNIQYF	TGTGCCAGCAGCTTGCAGGGAACCTTAGGCAAAAACATTCAGTACTTC
TRBV30	TRBJ2-1	many	TRBD2	CAWRAGLAGVEQFF	TGTGCCTGGAGAGCGGGACTAGCGGGGGTTGAGCAGTTCTTC
TRBV12-3/TRBV12-4	TRBJ1-1	many	TRBD1	CASSRQGNIDAFF	TGTGCCAGCAGCCGACAGGGGAATATAGATGCTTTCTTT
TRBV20-1	TRBJ1-2	few	NA	CSAAGNFYGYTF	TGCAGTGCCGCCGGCAACTTCTATGGCTACACCTTC
TRBV2	TRBJ2-3	NA	TRBD1	CASKETGGTDTQYF	TGTGCCAGCAAGGAGACAGGGGGCACAGATACGCAGTATTTT
TRBV11-3	TRBJ1-1	many	NA	CASSLGESNEAFF	TGTGCCAGCAGCTTAGGGGAGAGTAATGAAGCTTTCTTT
TRBV5-1	TRBJ2-3	many	NA	CASREVPVTDTQYF	TGCGCCAGCCGAGAGGTACCAGTCACAGATACGCAGTATTTT
TRBV12-3/TRBV12-4	TRBJ1-1	few	NA	CASSNLSPQNTEAFF	TGTGCCAGCAGCAACCTAAGCCCACAGAACACTGAAGCTTTCTTT
TRBV2	TRBJ2-1	many	NA	CASSEAGTQTSGSQFF	TGTGCCAGCAGTGAAGCGGGAACGCAGACCTCGGGTTCGCAGTTCTTC
TRBV20-1	TRBJ2-5	few	TRBD1	CSASPWTGGEETQYF	TGCAGTGCCAGCCCATGGACAGGGGGCGAGGAGACCCAGTACTTC
TRBV6-2/TRBV6-3	TRBJ2-1	NA	NA	CASRVLRELREPYNEQFF	TGTGCCAGCAGGGTTTTGCGAGAGTTGCGGGAACCCTACAATGAGCAGTTCTTC
TRBV5-1	TRBJ2-7	many	NA	CASSLGGFRATYEQYF	TGCGCCAGCAGCTTGGGGGGGTTTCGGGCCACCTACGAGCAGTACTTC
TRBV30	TRBJ2-5	many	NA	CAFIRGPKETQYF	TGTGCCTTCATCCGGGGGCCGAAAGAGACCCAGTACTTC
TRBV3-1	TRBJ1-1	many	NA	CASSLAGRGTEAFF	TGTGCCAGCAGCCTTGCAGGGCGAGGAACTGAAGCTTTCTTT
TRBV7-3	TRBJ2-2	many	TRBD2	CASSSSGRSTGELFF	TGTGCCAGCAGCTCTAGCGGGAGGAGCACCGGGGAGCTGTTTTTT
TRBV2	TRBJ1-2	NA	NA	CASAGTFYGYTF	TGTGCCTCGGCAGGAACCTTCTATGGCTACACCTTC
TRBV28	TRBJ1-5	many	NA	CASSATASQPQHF	TGTGCCAGCAGTGCCACCGCCAGTCAGCCCCAGCATTTT
TRBV7-9	TRBJ2-3	few	TRBD2	CASSPRERGGATDTQYF	TGTGCCAGCAGCCCCCGGGAGCGGGGGGGGGCCACAGATACGCAGTATTTT
TRBV19	TRBJ1-5	NA	TRBD1	CASSTLQGFHQPQHF	TGTGCCAGTAGTACTTTACAGGGGTTTCATCAGCCCCAGCATTTT
TRBV2	TRBJ2-1	many	TRBD2	CASSEQRGGPSGEQFF	TGTGCCAGCAGTGAACAGCGGGGGGGGCCGAGCGGTGAGCAGTTCTTC
TRBV29-1	TRBJ1-4	few	TRBD1	CSVESGTVGEKLFF	TGCAGCGTTGAATCCGGGACAGTGGGGGAAAAACTGTTTTTT
TRBV5-1	TRBJ2-1	few	NA	CASRLGQNNEQFF	TGCGCCAGCAGATTAGGCCAGAACAATGAGCAGTTCTTC
TRBV7-2	TRBJ1-5	many	NA	CASSWGVLGNQPQHF	TGTGCCAGCAGCTGGGGGGTACTTGGAAATCAGCCCCAGCATTTT
TRBV20-1	TRBJ1-2	many	TRBD1	CSARGNWDSNYGYTF	TGCAGTGCTAGAGGCAACTGGGACAGTAACTATGGCTACACCTTC
TRBV11-2	TRBJ2-7	many	TRBD2	CASSSSGRDYEQYF	TGTGCCAGCAGCTCGAGCGGGAGGGATTACGAGCAGTACTTC
TRBV7-2	TRBJ1-1	few	NA	CASSLGRGSTGEAFF	TGTGCCAGCAGCTTAGGTAGGGGTAGTACCGGTGAAGCTTTCTTT
TRBV2	TRBJ2-7	many	TRBD2	CASSTLAGGPGEQYF	TGTGCCAGCAGCACGCTAGCGGGAGGGCCTGGAGAGCAGTACTTC
TRBV6-2/TRBV6-3	TRBJ2-2	few	NA	CASSYSRRESGAGELFF	TGTGCCAGCAGTTACTCGAGGAGGGAATCCGGGGCCGGGGAGCTGTTTTTT
TRBV9	TRBJ2-2	few	NA	CASSPGVGPTRGTGELFF	TGTGCCAGCAGCCCCGGCGTAGGGCCCACTCGGGGCACCGGGGAGCTGTTTTTT
TRBV11-2	TRBJ2-3	many	NA	CASSLPPTDTQYF	TGTGCCAGCAGCTTGCCCCCCACAGATACGCAGTATTTT